This passage covers 7 T cell receptor beta chains from one sample sequenced in a study of brain T cells in children with intractable seizures. Only in-frame clones appear in the TCRdb table, and some are missing; sequencing was by immunoSEQ multiplex PCR. The table shows 300,000 to 400,000 clones, with about 93% occurring only once. Time point meaning: blood from clinic visit 5 months post-surgery; TSC patient then seizure free. Sequencing was performed on peripheral blood, taken about 5 months after surgery. These TCRs come from a boy under two years old with tuberous sclerosis and intractable seizures.

The rearrangement uses TRBV24-1 and TRBJ2-3; the D gene is possibly TRBD1 (7 bases). The CDR3 spans 18 residues. With 3 bases removed from V and 0 bases from J, the gap between germline ends came to 18 bases. Germline V CDR1 and CDR2: KGHDR, SFDVKD. The CDR3: CATSDTGDSASSTDTQYF. The CDR3 DNA reads TGTGCCACCAGTGATACGGGGGACAGTGCCTCTAGCACAGATACGCAGTATTTT.

The J gene is TRBJ1-2, the V gene TRBV27; TRBD1 is a possible D gene (6 bases). Germline loops: CDR1 MNHEY, CDR2 SMNVEV (reference sequence). V was clipped by 6 bases and J by 4 bases, with 15 bases between them. This CDR3 comprises 14 residues. DNA of the CDR3: TGTGCCAGCAGGACGGGTGGGGGCTCCTATGGCTACACCTTC. It encodes CASRTGGGSYGYTF.

The count of this clone is one. The V and J genes are TRBV5-1 and TRBJ2-5; TRBD1 matches at 9 bases. This CDR3 region has 13 residues. Germline V CDR1 and CDR2: SGHRS, YFSETQ. The V gene end was trimmed by 7 bases and the J gene end by 4 bases; junction bases not matched to a gene: 5. CDR3 bases: TGCGCCAGCGCGGCGACAGGGGGAGAGACCCAGTACTTC. This sequence encodes CASAATGGETQYF.

This chain joins TRBV6-5 and TRBJ2-1, with D hard to call. The V and J ends lost 4 bases and 6 bases respectively, with 13 bases between them. In germline, CDR1 is MNHEY, CDR2 SVGAGI. The length of the CDR3 is 14 residues. The CDR3 region is CASSSPGPSNEQFF. The CDR3 DNA reads TGTGCCAGCAGTTCGCCCGGACCATCCAATGAGCAGTTCTTC.

This chain connects TRBV11-2 to TRBJ1-5, with TRBD1 matching over 7 bases. The V gene's germline CDR1 is SGHAT and CDR2 FQNNGV. V lost 4 bases to trimming and J lost 3 bases; unmatched junction nucleotides: 3. This CDR3 is built from 14 residues. The CDR3 loop is CASSYGTDNQPQHF. The CDR3 DNA follows: TGTGCCAGCAGCTACGGGACAGACAATCAGCCCCAGCATTTT.

This chain links TRBV2 with TRBJ1-5, with D hard to call. In germline, CDR1 is SNHLY, CDR2 FYNNEI. Trimming took 4 bases from V and 4 from J, leaving 5 bases between them. The CDR3 loop spans 12 amino acids. This CDR3 is CASSGENQPQHF. CDR3 DNA: TGTGCCAGCAGTGGGGAGAATCAGCCCCAGCATTTT.

The chain uses TRBV30 and TRBJ2-7; TRBD1 agrees at 10 bases. V trimming: 5 bases; J trimming: 1 base; junction bases outside the gene matches: 8. Looked up from germline, CDR1 is GTSNPN and CDR2 is SVGIG (reference sequence). The CDR3 runs 15 residues. The DNA of the CDR3 is TGTGCCTGGCGGGGGACAGGGGATTTATCCTACGAGCAGTACTTC. This codes for CAWRGTGDLSYEQYF.